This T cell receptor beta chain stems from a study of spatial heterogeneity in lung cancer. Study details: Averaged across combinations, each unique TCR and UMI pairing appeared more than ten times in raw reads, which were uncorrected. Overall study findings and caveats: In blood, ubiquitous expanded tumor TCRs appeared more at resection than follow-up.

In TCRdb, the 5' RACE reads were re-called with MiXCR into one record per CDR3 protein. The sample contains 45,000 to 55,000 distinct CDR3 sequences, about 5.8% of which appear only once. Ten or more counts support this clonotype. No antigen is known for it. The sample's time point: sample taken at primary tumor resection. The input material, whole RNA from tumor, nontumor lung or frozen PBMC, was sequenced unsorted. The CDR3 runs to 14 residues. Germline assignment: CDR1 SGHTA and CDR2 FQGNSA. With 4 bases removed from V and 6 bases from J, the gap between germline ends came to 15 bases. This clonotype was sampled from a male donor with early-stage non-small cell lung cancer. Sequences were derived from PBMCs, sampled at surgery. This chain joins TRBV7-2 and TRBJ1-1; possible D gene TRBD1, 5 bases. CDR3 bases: TGTGCCAGCAGCTCCGCGGGGCGGGTGGCTGAAGCTTTCTTT. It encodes CASSSAGRVAEAFF. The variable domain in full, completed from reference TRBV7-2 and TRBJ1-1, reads GAGVSQSPSNKVTEKGKDVELRCDPISGHTALYWYRQSLGQGLEFLIYFQGNSAPDKSGLPSDRFSAERTGGSVSTLTIQRTQQEDSAVYLCASSSAGRVAEAFFGQGTRLTVV.